This T cell receptor (beta chain) stems from a study of blood T cells in healthy people across ages. Regarding this clonotype: Relative to the germline gene, one junction end is altered; a read error may explain this.

Each donor gave ten milliliters of peripheral blood. PCR was performed a second time for about 7 to 12 cycles using a sample-barcoded 5' primer and a J-beta primer mix. MiXCR was run by TCRdb on the 5' RACE reads, yielding one entry per CDR3 protein. The sample holds approximately 1,700,000 distinct CDR3 sequences; approximately 40% are singletons and the top ten take roughly 23%. Germline V gene lookup returns CDR1 SGHRS and CDR2 YFSETQ. The CDR3 is 15 residues long. The sample was blood. This sequence was found in a human donor in good health. The chain links TRBV5-1 to TRBJ1-4; 7 bases are shared with TRBD1. This CDR3 is CASSPTGRTSEKLFF. CDR3 sequence (DNA): TGCGCCAGCAGCCCGACAGGGCGGACTAGTGAAAAACTGTTTTTT.